Listed below are T cell receptor beta chains from one sample, sequenced in a study of a mutant IDH1 vaccine in newly diagnosed glioma. Sequencing was performed with immunoSEQ multiplex PCR; in TCRdb, only in-frame clones are kept and a portion is missing. The table records about 46,000 clones, 85% to 95% of them present only once. No antigen has been identified for these receptors. The sample in question was PBMCs, obtained from a glioma patient whose treatment included an IDH1 peptide vaccine. Every receptor here comes from a man over 45 with glioma. Both conserved end residues are part of each CDR3. D genes are given only for firm matches. Not every row has a clone size; where given, it reads once, few, many or a size class.

j_gene: TRBJ2-7; v_gene: TRBV5-1; d_gene: TRBD2; abundance: .; CDR3aa: CASSLDLVGLAGSYEQYF; CDR3nt: TGCGCCAGCAGCTTGGATTTAGTAGGACTAGCGGGCTCCTACGAGCAGTACTTC
j_gene: TRBJ2-5; v_gene: TRBV7-7; d_gene: .; abundance: .; CDR3aa: CASSRVTGPAGTQYF; CDR3nt: TGTGCTAGCAGCCGGGTGACTGGGCCCGCGGGGACCCAGTACTTC
j_gene: TRBJ1-2; v_gene: TRBV6-6; d_gene: .; abundance: .; CDR3aa: CASSYDRQGTGGYTF; CDR3nt: TGTGCCAGCAGTTACGATCGGCAGGGGACGGGTGGCTACACCTTC
j_gene: TRBJ2-7; v_gene: TRBV27; d_gene: TRBD2; abundance: .; CDR3aa: CASSPRTSGSYYEQYF; CDR3nt: TGTGCCAGCAGTCCGCGGACTAGCGGGAGCTACTACGAGCAGTACTTC
j_gene: TRBJ1-2; v_gene: TRBV7-9; d_gene: .; abundance: .; CDR3aa: CASSFVSRYGYTF; CDR3nt: TGTGCCAGCAGCTTCGTCAGCCGCTATGGCTACACCTTC
j_gene: TRBJ2-7; v_gene: TRBV10-1; d_gene: .; abundance: .; CDR3aa: CASSGPQYEQYF; CDR3nt: TGCGCCAGCAGTGGCCCTCAGTACGAGCAGTACTTC
j_gene: TRBJ2-7; v_gene: TRBV9; d_gene: TRBD1; abundance: .; CDR3aa: CASSVEGAWYEQYF; CDR3nt: TGTGCCAGCAGCGTAGAGGGGGCATGGTACGAGCAGTACTTC
j_gene: TRBJ1-4; v_gene: TRBV28; d_gene: .; abundance: .; CDR3aa: CASLRAGANEKLFF; CDR3nt: TGTGCCAGCTTACGCGCCGGAGCCAATGAAAAACTGTTTTTT
j_gene: TRBJ1-6; v_gene: TRBV7-2; d_gene: .; abundance: .; CDR3aa: CASSPAVRSGGSPLHF; CDR3nt: TGTGCCAGCAGCCCAGCCGTCCGGTCGGGGGGTTCACCCCTCCACTTT
j_gene: TRBJ2-2; v_gene: TRBV7-9; d_gene: .; abundance: .; CDR3aa: CASSLAGRVTGELFF; CDR3nt: TGTGCCAGCAGCTTAGCGGGGAGAGTGACCGGGGAGCTGTTTTTT
j_gene: TRBJ1-1; v_gene: TRBV5-1; d_gene: TRBD1; abundance: .; CDR3aa: CASSQRPGGAGTEAFF; CDR3nt: TGCGCCAGCAGCCAGCGACCAGGGGGCGCGGGCACTGAAGCTTTCTTT
j_gene: TRBJ2-7; v_gene: TRBV7-2; d_gene: TRBD2; abundance: .; CDR3aa: CASSLGASGVYEQYF; CDR3nt: TGTGCCAGCAGCTTAGGGGCTAGCGGGGTCTACGAGCAGTACTTC
j_gene: TRBJ1-2; v_gene: TRBV19; d_gene: .; abundance: few; CDR3aa: CASGITPRYTF; CDR3nt: TGTGCCAGTGGTATAACACCGCGCTACACCTTC
j_gene: TRBJ2-3; v_gene: TRBV27; d_gene: TRBD1; abundance: .; CDR3aa: CASKESGTGGIVNTQYF; CDR3nt: TGTGCCAGCAAGGAATCCGGGACAGGGGGCATAGTAAATACGCAGTATTTT
j_gene: TRBJ1-1; v_gene: TRBV30; d_gene: .; abundance: few; CDR3aa: CAWSEEGTEAFF; CDR3nt: TGTGCCTGGAGTGAAGAGGGAACTGAAGCTTTCTTT
j_gene: TRBJ2-6; v_gene: TRBV5-1; d_gene: TRBD1; abundance: .; CDR3aa: CASSLAKSGGGLFAGANVLTF; CDR3nt: TGCGCCAGCAGCTTGGCTAAGTCAGGGGGCGGTCTATTTGCTGGGGCCAACGTCCTGACTTTC
j_gene: TRBJ2-5; v_gene: TRBV2; d_gene: TRBD2; abundance: .; CDR3aa: CASRKGVSGSKETQYF; CDR3nt: TGTGCCAGCAGGAAGGGGGTTAGCGGGAGTAAGGAGACCCAGTACTTC
j_gene: TRBJ2-1; v_gene: TRBV7-8; d_gene: .; abundance: .; CDR3aa: CASSFRDNEQFF; CDR3nt: TGTGCCAGCAGCTTTAGAGACAATGAGCAGTTCTTC
j_gene: TRBJ2-1; v_gene: TRBV29-1; d_gene: .; abundance: .; CDR3aa: CSALGPRGEQFF; CDR3nt: TGCAGCGCACTAGGCCCGAGGGGTGAGCAGTTCTTC
j_gene: TRBJ1-5; v_gene: TRBV30; d_gene: TRBD1; abundance: .; CDR3aa: CAWSLGQGTRSQPQHF; CDR3nt: TGTGCCTGGAGCCTTGGACAGGGGACGCGGTCCCAGCCCCAGCATTTT
j_gene: TRBJ2-7; v_gene: TRBV7-2; d_gene: .; abundance: .; CDR3aa: CASSSYMDEQYF; CDR3nt: TGTGCCAGCAGCTCGTACATGGACGAGCAGTACTTC
j_gene: TRBJ1-1; v_gene: TRBV5-4; d_gene: TRBD1; abundance: .; CDR3aa: CASSLDRGIEAFF; CDR3nt: TGTGCCAGCAGCTTGGACAGGGGAATTGAAGCTTTCTTT
j_gene: TRBJ1-2; v_gene: TRBV7-2; d_gene: .; abundance: .; CDR3aa: CASSLQGGTNYGYTF; CDR3nt: TGTGCCAGCAGCTTGCAGGGAGGCACTAACTATGGCTACACCTTC
j_gene: TRBJ2-7; v_gene: TRBV5-1; d_gene: .; abundance: .; CDR3aa: CASSPGRSGTYEQYF; CDR3nt: TGCGCCAGCAGCCCCGGGCGTAGCGGAACCTACGAGCAGTACTTC
j_gene: TRBJ2-5; v_gene: TRBV10-2; d_gene: TRBD2; abundance: .; CDR3aa: CASSGLASGTQYF; CDR3nt: TGCGCCAGCAGTGGACTAGCCTCCGGGACCCAGTACTTC
j_gene: TRBJ2-2; v_gene: TRBV2; d_gene: .; abundance: .; CDR3aa: CASSEEDTSTGELFF; CDR3nt: TGTGCCAGCAGTGAAGAGGACACCTCTACCGGGGAGCTGTTTTTT
j_gene: TRBJ1-1; v_gene: TRBV28; d_gene: TRBD1; abundance: once; CDR3aa: CASSLAQGIIEAFF; CDR3nt: TGTGCCAGCAGCCTTGCACAGGGGATAATAGAAGCTTTCTTT
j_gene: TRBJ2-3; v_gene: TRBV7-8; d_gene: TRBD2; abundance: .; CDR3aa: CASSPRTGTSGSTDTQYF; CDR3nt: TGTGCCAGCAGCCCCCGAACCGGGACTAGCGGTAGCACAGATACGCAGTATTTT
j_gene: TRBJ1-6; v_gene: TRBV7-3; d_gene: .; abundance: .; CDR3aa: CASRGEGNSPLHF; CDR3nt: TGTGCCAGCAGGGGAGAGGGGAATTCACCCCTCCACTTT
j_gene: TRBJ1-1; v_gene: TRBV4-3; d_gene: .; abundance: .; CDR3aa: CASSQRGNTEAFF; CDR3nt: TGCGCCAGCAGCCAAAGAGGGAACACTGAAGCTTTCTTT
j_gene: TRBJ1-3; v_gene: TRBV6-1; d_gene: TRBD1; abundance: .; CDR3aa: CASSRSTGPNTIYF; CDR3nt: TGTGCCAGCAGTAGGTCGACAGGGCCAAACACCATATATTTT
j_gene: TRBJ2-5; v_gene: TRBV28; d_gene: .; abundance: .; CDR3aa: CASSLGGSETQYF; CDR3nt: TGTGCCAGCAGTTTAGGGGGGTCTGAGACCCAGTACTTC
j_gene: TRBJ2-4; v_gene: TRBV19; d_gene: .; abundance: .; CDR3aa: CASSIMGARAKNIQYF; CDR3nt: TGTGCCAGTAGTATTATGGGGGCGAGGGCCAAAAACATTCAGTACTTC
j_gene: TRBJ1-2; v_gene: TRBV5-4; d_gene: .; abundance: .; CDR3aa: CASSRSGVPGYTF; CDR3nt: TGTGCCAGCAGCCGCTCAGGGGTGCCTGGCTACACCTTC
j_gene: TRBJ1-2; v_gene: TRBV19; d_gene: .; abundance: .; CDR3aa: CASSNIVEGYTF; CDR3nt: TGTGCCAGTAGTAACATTGTCGAAGGCTACACCTTC
j_gene: TRBJ1-4; v_gene: TRBV7-9; d_gene: .; abundance: .; CDR3aa: CASSLVSDSTNEKLFF; CDR3nt: TGTGCCAGCAGCTTAGTCAGCGACTCAACTAATGAAAAACTGTTTTTT
j_gene: TRBJ2-5; v_gene: TRBV7-9; d_gene: .; abundance: .; CDR3aa: CASKRTGQETQYF; CDR3nt: TGTGCCAGCAAACGGACTGGCCAAGAGACCCAGTACTTC
j_gene: TRBJ1-5; v_gene: TRBV15; d_gene: .; abundance: .; CDR3aa: CATSREHTYSIGGHGNQPQHF; CDR3nt: TGTGCCACCAGCAGGGAACACACATACTCGATTGGTGGGCATGGCAATCAGCCCCAGCATTTT
j_gene: TRBJ1-2; v_gene: TRBV5-1; d_gene: .; abundance: .; CDR3aa: CASSQSLGGKDGYTF; CDR3nt: TGCGCCAGCAGCCAAAGTCTCGGGGGGAAGGACGGCTACACCTTC
j_gene: TRBJ2-2; v_gene: TRBV4-1; d_gene: TRBD1; abundance: .; CDR3aa: CASSHSSWDRNTGELFF; CDR3nt: TGCGCCAGCAGCCACTCGTCTTGGGACAGGAACACCGGGGAGCTGTTTTTT
j_gene: TRBJ1-2; v_gene: TRBV2; d_gene: TRBD1; abundance: once; CDR3aa: CASSPQGALGYTF; CDR3nt: TGTGCCAGCAGTCCTCAGGGGGCGCTTGGCTACACCTTC
j_gene: TRBJ1-1; v_gene: TRBV10-3; d_gene: TRBD1; abundance: .; CDR3aa: CAISRDRAEAFF; CDR3nt: TGTGCCATCAGTCGGGACAGGGCTGAAGCTTTCTTT
j_gene: TRBJ2-1; v_gene: TRBV4-1; d_gene: TRBD1; abundance: .; CDR3aa: CASSSDREESSYNEQFF; CDR3nt: TGCGCCAGCAGCTCCGACAGGGAAGAGAGCTCCTACAATGAGCAGTTCTTC
j_gene: TRBJ2-6; v_gene: TRBV9; d_gene: .; abundance: .; CDR3aa: CASSPRTGSGANVLTF; CDR3nt: TGTGCCAGCAGCCCCAGGACGGGCTCTGGGGCCAACGTCCTGACTTTC
j_gene: TRBJ2-5; v_gene: TRBV9; d_gene: TRBD2; abundance: .; CDR3aa: CASSVAGLAAGGQETQYF; CDR3nt: TGTGCCAGCAGCGTAGCCGGACTAGCGGCCGGGGGCCAAGAGACCCAGTACTTC
j_gene: TRBJ1-2; v_gene: TRBV4-3; d_gene: .; abundance: once; CDR3aa: CASSQDERGYTF; CDR3nt: TGCGCCAGCAGCCAAGACGAGAGAGGCTACACCTTC
j_gene: TRBJ1-2; v_gene: TRBV9; d_gene: .; abundance: .; CDR3aa: CASSPWGSTPDYGYTF; CDR3nt: TGTGCCAGCAGCCCGTGGGGCTCAACCCCCGACTATGGCTACACCTTC
j_gene: TRBJ2-7; v_gene: TRBV18; d_gene: TRBD1; abundance: .; CDR3aa: CASSPEGQGIYEQYF; CDR3nt: TGTGCCAGCTCACCAGAGGGACAGGGGATCTACGAGCAGTACTTC
j_gene: TRBJ2-7; v_gene: TRBV7-9; d_gene: TRBD2; abundance: .; CDR3aa: CASSPEREVRYEQYF; CDR3nt: TGTGCCAGCAGCCCAGAGCGGGAGGTGAGGTACGAGCAGTACTTC
j_gene: TRBJ1-1; v_gene: TRBV28; d_gene: .; abundance: once; CDR3aa: CASSLDDYSEAFF; CDR3nt: TGTGCCAGCAGTTTGGACGATTACTCGGAAGCTTTCTTT
j_gene: TRBJ1-1; v_gene: TRBV7-9; d_gene: .; abundance: .; CDR3aa: CASKTSRDHVEAFF; CDR3nt: TGTGCCAGCAAGACGTCCAGGGACCATGTTGAAGCTTTCTTT
j_gene: TRBJ2-1; v_gene: TRBV27; d_gene: TRBD2; abundance: .; CDR3aa: CASSSKNLLAGGLPFF; CDR3nt: TGTGCCAGCAGTTCAAAAAACTTACTAGCGGGAGGGCTTCCGTTCTTC
j_gene: TRBJ1-6; v_gene: TRBV28; d_gene: .; abundance: .; CDR3aa: CASMGGGTYNSPLHF; CDR3nt: TGTGCCAGCATGGGGGGCGGAACTTATAATTCACCCCTCCACTTT
j_gene: TRBJ2-6; v_gene: TRBV5-4; d_gene: TRBD2; abundance: .; CDR3aa: CASTPPGGAGANVLTF; CDR3nt: TGTGCCAGCACGCCGCCGGGGGGAGCTGGGGCCAACGTCCTGACTTTC